This T cell receptor (beta chain) came from a study of blood T cell repertoires in COVID-19. In terms of age and location, participants ranged from roughly 18 to 100 years and lived in under 30 US areas. Grouping used clinical history reported by participants in a survey and questionnaire. Recovered participants had two consecutive negative NP/OP PCR tests, healthcare professional clearance, or symptom resolution. Repertoires were generated with immunoSEQ multiplex PCR, while TCRdb's copy carries only in-frame clones and drops some. The table has some 400,000 clones, roughly nine tenths seen once. Trimming stripped 1 base from V and 8 bases from J, with 9 bases between. The germline V gene encodes CDR1 SGHTA and CDR2 FQGNSA. The CDR3 spans 13 residues.

Sequencing was carried out using PBMCs or T cells enriched from blood (not recorded which). This TCR was recovered from a man aged 25 to 40 who had recovered from COVID-19. This rearrangement joins TRBV7-2 to TRBJ1-5; the D is unclear. The CDR3 reads CASSLVGEEPQHF. The CDR3 DNA follows: TGTGCCAGCAGCTTAGTGGGTGAGGAGCCCCAGCATTTT.